These 6 T cell receptor beta chains came from one sample sequenced in a study of blood T cell repertoires in COVID-19. Profiling relied on immunoSEQ multiplex PCR, and the TCRdb table lists in-frame clones only, not all of them. There are around 97,000 clones in the sample; more than 75% occur only once, and 6.2% lies in the top ten. Source material: peripheral blood. These receptors all stem from a human donor in a cohort sampled during active COVID-19.

V gene TRBV27 combines with J gene TRBJ1-5; D is ambiguous. Looked up from germline, CDR1 is MNHEY and CDR2 is SMNVEV (reference sequence). There are 16 residues in the CDR3. Trimming took 2 bases from V and 5 from J, leaving 16 bases between them. For the CDR3, the DNA is TGTGCCAGCAGTTTAACGGGAACGAGGATGGATCAGCCCCAGCATTTT. Protein: CASSLTGTRMDQPQHF.

This chain uses TRBV3-1 (or the pseudogene TRBV3-2) with TRBJ2-3, with 8 bases lining up with TRBD2. Trimming at V came to 5 bases and at J to 0 bases, leaving 10 bases not matched to a gene. This CDR3 contains 17 residues. Germline CDR1 is LGHDT and CDR2 is YNNKEL (reference sequence). In nucleotides, the CDR3 is TGTGCCAGCAGCGTCCGCGGGAGGCCCCTTAGCACAGATACGCAGTATTTT. It is translated as CASSVRGRPLSTDTQYF.

This clone was observed a few times. The rearrangement links TRBV29-1 to TRBJ1-5; 8 nucleotides align to TRBD1. The CDR3 totals 13 residues. Germline lookup yields CDR1 SQVTM and CDR2 ANQGSEA. Trimming cost V 5 bases and J 6 bases; bases outside gene matches: 6. CDR3 sequence: CSVRDDRGQPQHF. The CDR3 region has the DNA TGCAGCGTTAGGGACGACAGGGGTCAGCCCCAGCATTTT. Full variable domain (rest looked up from reference TRBV29-1 and TRBJ1-5): SAVISQKPSRDICQRGTSLTIQCQVDSQVTMMFWYRQQPGQSLTLIATANQGSEATYESGFVIDKFPISRPNLTFSTLTVSNMSPEDSSIYLCSVRDDRGQPQHFGDGTRLSIL.

The chain links TRBV4-1 to TRBJ1-1; TRBD1 might be the D (6 bases). Germline V gene lookup returns CDR1 MGHRA and CDR2 YSYEKL. This CDR3 is built from 15 residues. The ends were cut back, 3 bases at V and 5 bases at J, with 16 bases in the middle. DNA for the CDR3: TGCGCCAGCAGCCACCAACAGGGCGGCGGAACTGAAGCTTTCTTT. It is translated as CASSHQQGGGTEAFF.

This clone was observed a single time. The genes are TRBV7-3 and TRBJ2-1; D gene uncertain. This CDR3 has 12 residues. From germline, CDR1 is SGHTA and CDR2 FQGTGA. Trimming pared 4 bases from V and 9 bases from J, leaving 10 bases between. DNA of the CDR3: TGTGCCAGCAGCTCCCCCCCCGGTGAGCAGTTCTTC. As protein: CASSSPPGEQFF.

This chain joins TRBV28 and TRBJ2-1; 10 nucleotides agree with TRBD2. Germline-derived CDR1 and CDR2 are MDHEN and SYDVKM. With V trimmed by 4 bases and J by 9 bases, 15 bases remained unmatched. The CDR3 is 17 residues long. CDR3 region: CASSSPARIAGGSEQFF. In DNA form, the CDR3 reads TGTGCCAGCAGTTCACCCGCTAGGATAGCGGGGGGAAGTGAGCAGTTCTTC.